The next 30 T cell receptor beta chains were all read from a single sample in a study of Graves' ophthalmopathy and Graves' hyperthyroidism. Amplified material comprised TCR beta CDR3 regions derived from RNA transcripts. First-round RT-PCR employed HTBI primers, with a second-round multiplex PCR after it. TCRdb used MiXCR to reprocess the multiplex PCR reads, holding one entry per CDR3 protein. This sample has about 400,000 distinct CDR3 sequences, with around 20% found just once. The source material was peripheral blood. These receptors were collected from a woman aged 18 to 35 with Graves' ophthalmopathy.

This clonotype came up many times. The chain employs TRBV6-2 or TRBV6-3 and TRBJ2-7; D perhaps matches TRBD2 (6 bases). The CDR3 runs 14 residues. Germline lookup yields CDR1 MNHEY and CDR2 SVGEGT. Trimming shortened V by 9 bases and J by 3 bases, and 18 bases separated the two germline ends. The CDR3 DNA is TGTGCCAGTACACGTCGGGGAGGTTACTACGAGCAGTACTTC. As protein: CASTRRGGYYEQYF.

This chain connects TRBV5-1 to TRBJ2-7; D unresolved. Germline assignment: CDR1 SGHRS and CDR2 YFSETQ. The germline V and J ends were trimmed by 2 bases and 5 bases, with 5 bases remaining between them. This CDR3 has 11 residues. The CDR3 DNA sequence: TGCGCCAGCAGCTTTCGGCACGAGCAGTACTTC. Its protein is CASSFRHEQYF.

The table lists this clonotype with many counts. CDR3 sequence reads: CAISLDSNQPQHF. CDR3 coding DNA: TGTGCCATCTCACTAGATAGCAATCAGCCCCAGCATTTT. The chain recombines TRBV6-2 or TRBV6-3 with TRBJ1-5; the D is unclear. The CDR3 covers 13 residues. V lost 10 bases and J lost 0, with 10 bases in between. The germline V gene has CDR1 MNHEY and CDR2 SVGEGT.

This clonotype was counted ten times or more. The chain recombines TRBV7-2 with TRBJ2-2; TRBD1 agrees at 8 bases. Unmatched junction bases numbered 4, after V lost 0 bases and J lost 1 base. Germline V gives CDR1 SGHTA, CDR2 FQGNSA. This CDR3 region has 17 residues. The CDR3 DNA reads as TGTGCCAGCAGCTTAGCGAGGACAGGGTGGAACACCGGGGAGCTGTTTTTT. Protein sequence: CASSLARTGWNTGELFF.

This rearrangement joins TRBV19 to TRBJ1-3; D is unresolved. V lost 7 bases, J lost 0 bases, and 13 bases lay in between. CDR3 length: 15 amino acids. Germline lookup yields CDR1 LNHDA and CDR2 SQIVND (reference sequence). CDR3 sequence: CASMEVPSSGNTIYF. The CDR3 nucleotides are TGTGCCAGTATGGAAGTCCCAAGCTCTGGAAACACCATATATTTT.

This clonotype appeared many times. DNA for the CDR3: TGTGCCAGCAGTAAGACAGGGGGTAGCAATCAGCCCCAGCATTTT. Translating it yields CASSKTGGSNQPQHF. The V gene is TRBV6-1, the J gene TRBJ1-5, with 9 bases fitting TRBD1. Trimming removed 5 bases from V and 0 bases from J; junction bases left unmatched: 2. Per the germline V gene, CDR1 is MNHNS and CDR2 is SASEGT. The CDR3 has 15 amino acids.

This clonotype showed up many times. This chain links TRBV14 with TRBJ1-3; D remains ambiguous. The length of the CDR3 is 16 residues. V was cut by 1 base and J by 2 bases, with 12 bases left in between. Germline loops: CDR1 SGHDN, CDR2 FVKESK. Written as DNA, the CDR3 is TGTGCCAGCAGCCAAGTCGGATGGTTAACTGGAAACACCATATATTTT. As protein: CASSQVGWLTGNTIYF.

V and J are TRBV24-1 and TRBJ2-2; D possibly corresponds to TRBD2 (6 bases). V was clipped by 6 bases and J by 6 bases, with 13 bases between them. The CDR3 runs 14 residues. Germline CDR1 KGHDR, CDR2 SFDVKD. DNA of the CDR3: TGTGCCACCAGTTTCGGGGGTACACCCGGGGAGCTGTTTTTT. Protein: CATSFGGTPGELFF.

The sample holds many counts of this clonotype. Given a much more abundant clone one base away, this may be a read error. The chain recombines TRBV6-2 or TRBV6-3 with TRBJ2-7, with D tentatively TRBD1 (6 bases). CDR3 length: 13 residues. CDR1 is MNHEY, CDR2 SVGEGT, per germline. Trimming left V 5 bases short and J 3 bases short, with 11 bases between. The CDR3 spells CASSAGTLYEQYF. CDR3 coding DNA: TGTGCCAGCAGTGCCGGGACACTCTACGAGCAGTACTTC.

This clonotype was observed at least ten times. The gene calls are TRBV28 and TRBJ1-6; a weak D match, TRBD1 (6 bases). V was pared by 6 bases and J by 8 bases, with 11 bases between. The length of the CDR3 is 13 residues. Germline-derived CDR1 and CDR2 are MDHEN and SYDVKM. The CDR3 spells CASSQGQYSPLHF. The CDR3 nucleotides read TGTGCCAGCAGCCAAGGACAGTATTCACCCCTCCACTTT.

This clonotype was recorded at least ten times. The chain combines TRBV9 with TRBJ2-2; 8 bases fit TRBD1. Germline CDR1 SGDLS, CDR2 YYNGEE. The V and J ends lost 2 bases and 8 bases, in that order; junction bases with no gene match: 5. The CDR3 contains 14 residues. CDR3 in amino acids: CASSVDRGRGELFF. Here the CDR3 DNA reads TGTGCCAGCAGCGTCGACAGGGGCAGGGGGGAGCTGTTTTTT. The complete variable domain, with remaining parts taken from reference TRBV9 and TRBJ2-2, reads DSGVTQTPKHLITATGQRVTLRCSPRSGDLSVYWYQQSLDQGLQFLIQYYNGEERAKGNILERFSAQQFPDLHSELNLSSLELGDSALYFCASSVDRGRGELFFGEGSRLTVL.

This clonotype was picked up one time. V usage is TRBV6-5 and J usage is TRBJ1-5, with TRBD1 matching 7 bases. The germline gives CDR1 MNHEY, CDR2 SVGAGI. The CDR3 is 14 residues long. V lost 2 bases to trimming and J lost 6 bases; unmatched junction nucleotides: 4. For the CDR3, the DNA is TGTGCCAGCAGTTACGACAGGGCCTCTCAGCCCCAGCATTTT. Protein sequence: CASSYDRASQPQHF.

A few counts support this clonotype. The genes are TRBV6-2 or TRBV6-3 and TRBJ1-1; D gene unclear. The CDR3 extends over 16 amino acids. Deletions cut 2 bases from V and 7 bases from J, with 20 bases between. Looked up from germline, CDR1 is MNHEY and CDR2 is SVGEGT. CDR3: CASSYQINQLTDEAFF. CDR3 DNA sequence: TGTGCCAGCAGTTACCAGATAAACCAATTGACGGATGAAGCTTTCTTT.

V gene TRBV7-9 combines with J gene TRBJ1-1; possibly TRBD1 for D (5 bases). The CDR3 sequence is 13 residues long. Germline assignment: CDR1 SEHNR and CDR2 FQNEAQ (reference sequence). The V and J ends lost 6 bases and 4 bases respectively, with 12 bases between them. In DNA form, the CDR3 reads TGTGCCAGCAGTTCCTTTCAGGGCACTGAAGCTTTCTTT. Protein sequence: CASSSFQGTEAFF.

This clonotype was seen many times. The genes are TRBV6-5 and TRBJ2-7; a possible D gene is TRBD2 (7 bases). The germline V gene encodes CDR1 MNHEY and CDR2 SVGAGI. V was pared by 6 bases and J by 5 bases, with 14 bases between. The CDR3 consists of 13 residues. The CDR3 coding sequence is TGTGCCAGCAGCCTAAGGGGGGGCGACGAGCAGTACTTC. It encodes CASSLRGGDEQYF.

In its sample, this clonotype was seen many times. V gene TRBV6-2 or TRBV6-3 combines with J gene TRBJ1-5, with 10 bases fitting TRBD1. Germline V gives CDR1 MNHEY, CDR2 SVGEGT. The V segment lost 8 bases and the J segment 3 bases; nucleotides outside the gene matches: 4. The CDR3 runs to 14 residues. The CDR3 region is CASRTGGHNQPQHF. As DNA, the CDR3 is TGTGCCAGCCGGACAGGGGGACACAATCAGCCCCAGCATTTT.

The CDR3 nucleotides read TGTGCCAGCAGTTACACAGGGAGTGGCGAGCAGTACTTC. Its protein product is CASSYTGSGEQYF. V is TRBV27 and J is TRBJ2-7; D perhaps matches TRBD1 (6 bases). The CDR3 spans 13 residues. Germline-derived CDR1 and CDR2 are MNHEY and SMNVEV (reference sequence). With 4 bases removed from V and 6 bases from J, the gap between germline ends came to 13 bases.

This clonotype was seen repeatedly, ten times or more. V usage is TRBV18 and J usage is TRBJ2-7; D unresolved. The CDR3 sequence is 12 residues long. Trimming shortened V by 1 base and J by 7 bases, and 8 bases separated the two germline ends. Germline loops: CDR1 KGHSH, CDR2 LQKENI. CDR3 residues: CASSPQATEQYF. CDR3 DNA sequence: TGTGCCAGCTCACCACAGGCGACGGAGCAGTACTTC.

This clonotype showed up many times. V and J are TRBV4-2 and TRBJ2-7, with TRBD1 identical over 8 bases. The germline V gene encodes CDR1 LGHNA and CDR2 YNFKEQ. The CDR3 runs to 16 residues. The V segment lost 3 bases and the J segment 6 bases; nucleotides outside the gene matches: 13. The CDR3 is CASSQDLGTGGSEQYF. The CDR3 nucleotides are TGTGCCAGCAGCCAGGACCTGGGGACAGGAGGAAGCGAGCAGTACTTC.

This clonotype was recorded at least ten times. The junction and the germline gene differ at one end; a read error may be behind it. The CDR3 sequence: CASTHKPASNTEALF. In DNA form, the CDR3 reads TGTGCCAGCACCCATAAACCGGCCTCTAACACTGAAGCTCTCTTT. The V and J genes are TRBV2 and TRBJ1-1; D is ambiguous. This CDR3 has 15 residues. Germline V gene lookup returns CDR1 SNHLY and CDR2 FYNNEI.

This clonotype showed up many times. The J gene is TRBJ1-1, the V gene TRBV6-5; D not resolved. The V end lost 0 bases, the J end lost 0 bases, and 5 bases lay between the germline ends. CDR1 and CDR2 (germline): MNHEY, SVGAGI. The CDR3 totals 14 residues. The CDR3 nucleotides are TGTGCCAGCAGTTACTCGAAGTTGAACACTGAAGCTTTCTTT. This encodes CASSYSKLNTEAFF.

The table lists this clonotype with many counts. CDR3 DNA: TGTGCCAGCAGCGCATTCCGGGACAGAGGCACCGGGGAGCTGTTTTTT. It yields the protein CASSAFRDRGTGELFF. The chain carries TRBV9 and TRBJ2-2; 7 nucleotides line up with TRBD1. The CDR3 has 16 residues. Germline V CDR1 and CDR2: SGDLS, YYNGEE. Trimming took 3 bases from V and 4 from J; bases not matched to a gene: 9.

The table lists this clonotype with many counts. J is TRBJ1-2 and V is TRBV11-2; TRBD1 aligns across 8 bases. CDR3 length: 13 residues. Trimming took 7 bases from V and 4 from J; bases not matched to a gene: 5. Germline CDR1 is SGHAT and CDR2 is FQNNGV. The CDR3 sequence: CASTSGGSYGYTF. CDR3 sequence (DNA): TGTGCCAGCACCTCAGGGGGCAGCTATGGCTACACCTTC.

The chain couples TRBV7-8 to TRBJ1-2; 11 nucleotides line up with TRBD1. The CDR3 loop spans 13 amino acids. Germline CDR1 and CDR2: SGHVS and FQNEAQ. After removal of 6 bases from V and 12 bases from J, the junction contained 9 bases not matched to a gene. CDR3: CASSSDRGRLNTF. For the CDR3, the DNA is TGTGCCAGCAGTTCGGACAGGGGGCGCTTGAACACCTTC.

This clonotype was seen repeatedly, ten times or more. This chain joins TRBV6-5 and TRBJ1-1; TRBD1 agrees at 7 bases. The germline V gene has CDR1 MNHEY and CDR2 SVGAGI. The CDR3 covers 16 residues. Trimming cost V 0 bases and J 4 bases; bases outside gene matches: 8. DNA for the CDR3: TGTGCCAGCAGTTACTCCCCGACAGGGTACGGCACTGAAGCTTTCTTT. Its translation: CASSYSPTGYGTEAFF.

This clonotype occurred many times. The rearrangement uses TRBV6-2 or TRBV6-3 and TRBJ2-3; a weak D match, TRBD1 (6 bases). V was shortened by 0 bases and J by 0 bases, with 10 bases between the two germline ends. The germline gives CDR1 MNHEY, CDR2 SVGEGT. The length of the CDR3 is 16 residues. Here the CDR3 reads CASSYSPQGSTDTQYF. The CDR3 DNA follows: TGTGCCAGCAGTTACTCCCCCCAGGGGAGCACAGATACGCAGTATTTT.

The gene calls are TRBV28 and TRBJ1-2; the D gene is possibly TRBD1 (5 bases). This CDR3 region has 15 residues. CDR1 and CDR2 from the germline V gene are MDHEN and SYDVKM. Trimming removed 6 bases from V and 4 bases from J, with 18 bases in between. This chain's CDR3 is CASRVLGATIYGYTF. Written as DNA, the CDR3 is TGTGCCAGCAGAGTCCTCGGGGCGACGATCTATGGCTACACCTTC.

The chain is built from TRBV11-2 and TRBJ2-7, with TRBD2 identical over 13 bases. V shed 4 bases and J 6 bases; nucleotides not matched to a gene: 12. Germline V gene data show CDR1 as SGHAT and CDR2 as FQNNGV. The CDR3 is 17 residues long. The CDR3 nucleotides read TGTGCCAGCAGCTCAACTAGCGGGAGGGCCTATGTTTCCGAGCAGTACTTC. Its translation is CASSSTSGRAYVSEQYF.

In this sample, this clonotype turned up many times. The rearrangement joins TRBV7-2 to TRBJ1-3, with D possibly TRBD1 on 5 matching bases. V dropped 2 bases and J dropped 2 bases, with 10 bases sitting between them. This CDR3 comprises 15 residues. Germline CDR1 reads SGHTA; CDR2 reads FQGNSA. The CDR3 protein is CASSLTGTPGNTIYF. CDR3 bases: TGTGCCAGCAGCTTAACGGGGACCCCTGGAAACACCATATATTTT.

This clonotype was recorded many times. J is TRBJ2-1 and V is TRBV11-2; no clear D gene. V shed 0 bases and J shed 7 bases, with 19 bases lying between them. Germline CDR1 and CDR2: SGHAT and FQNNGV. The CDR3 extends over 17 amino acids. The CDR3 coding sequence is TGTGCCAGCAGCTTAGAGTTCCTCCCCGGGTCAAAAAATGAGCAGTTCTTC. It is translated as CASSLEFLPGSKNEQFF. Full variable domain (rest looked up from reference TRBV11-2 and TRBJ2-1): EAGVAQSPRYKIIEKRQSVAFWCNPISGHATLYWYQQILGQGPKLLIQFQNNGVVDDSQLPKDRFSAERLKGVDSTLKIQPAKLEDSAVYLCASSLEFLPGSKNEQFFGPGTRLTVL.